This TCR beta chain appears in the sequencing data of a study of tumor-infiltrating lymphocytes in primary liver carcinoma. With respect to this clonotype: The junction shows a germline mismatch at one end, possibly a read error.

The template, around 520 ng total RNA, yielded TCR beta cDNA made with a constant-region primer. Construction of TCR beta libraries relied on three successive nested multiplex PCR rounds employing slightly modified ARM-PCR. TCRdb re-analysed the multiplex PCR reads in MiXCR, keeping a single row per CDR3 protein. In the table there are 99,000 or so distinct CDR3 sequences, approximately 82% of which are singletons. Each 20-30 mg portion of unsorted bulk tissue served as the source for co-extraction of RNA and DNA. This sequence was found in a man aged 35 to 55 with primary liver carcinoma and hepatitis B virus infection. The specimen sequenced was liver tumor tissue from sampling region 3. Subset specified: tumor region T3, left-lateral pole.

Written as DNA, the CDR3 is TGTGCCAGCAAAGTAGGACAGGCCGTCTCTGGGACCAACGTCCTGACTTTC. Translation: CASKVGQAVSGTNVLTF. This rearrangement joins TRBV5-4 to TRBJ2-6, with TRBD1 identical over 7 bases. The germline CDR1 and CDR2 sequences are SGHNT and YYREEE (reference sequence). The CDR3 runs 17 residues.